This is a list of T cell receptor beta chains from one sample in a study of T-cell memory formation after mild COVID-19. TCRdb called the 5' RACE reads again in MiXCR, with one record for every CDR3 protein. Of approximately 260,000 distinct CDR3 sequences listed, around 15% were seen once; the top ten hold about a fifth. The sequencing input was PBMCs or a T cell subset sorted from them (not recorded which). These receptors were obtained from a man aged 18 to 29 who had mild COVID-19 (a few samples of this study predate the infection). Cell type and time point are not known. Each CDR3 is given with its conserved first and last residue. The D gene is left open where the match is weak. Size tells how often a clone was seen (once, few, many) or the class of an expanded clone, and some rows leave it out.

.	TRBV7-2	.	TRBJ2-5	TGTGCCAGCAGCGGAGGAAGATGGGTAACCCAGTACTTC	CASSGGRWVTQYF
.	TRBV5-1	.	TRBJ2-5	TGCGCCAGCAGCTTCCTCGGCAGGAGATACCAAGAGACCCAGTACTTC	CASSFLGRRYQETQYF
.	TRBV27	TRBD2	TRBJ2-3	TGTGCCAGCAGTTTAGAGGGGCGTAGCGGGGGGGCAGATACGCAGTATTTT	CASSLEGRSGGADTQYF
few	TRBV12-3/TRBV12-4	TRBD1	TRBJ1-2	TGTGCCAGCAGTCCGACAGGGAATGGCTACACCTTC	CASSPTGNGYTF
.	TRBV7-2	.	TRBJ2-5	TGTGCCAGCAGCTCGACATACGGGGGTGGGGAGACCCAGTACTTC	CASSSTYGGGETQYF
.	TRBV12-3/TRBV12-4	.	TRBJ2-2	TGTGCCAGCAGTTTATCGACCCGGAGATCCGGGGAGCTGTTTTTT	CASSLSTRRSGELFF
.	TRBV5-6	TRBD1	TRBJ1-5	TGTGCCAGCAGCTACGGGACAGGGGGCAATCAGCCCCAGCATTTT	CASSYGTGGNQPQHF
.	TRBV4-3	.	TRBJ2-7	TGCGCCAGCAGCAGCGGAAAGTCCTACGAGCAGTACTTC	CASSSGKSYEQYF
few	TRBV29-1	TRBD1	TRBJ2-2	TGCAGCGTTGAGCTGACAGGGAGACGCACCGGGGAGCTGTTTTTT	CSVELTGRRTGELFF
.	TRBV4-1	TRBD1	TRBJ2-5	TGCGCCAGCAGCCAACGGCCGACAGGGGCCGAGACCCAGTACTTC	CASSQRPTGAETQYF
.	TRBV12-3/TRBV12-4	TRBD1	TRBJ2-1	TGTGCCAGCAGCCTGACAGGGGCAGAAGGCAATGAGCAGTTCTTC	CASSLTGAEGNEQFF
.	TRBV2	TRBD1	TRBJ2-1	TGTGCCAGCAGTAGGGACAGAGCCTACAATGAGCAGTTCTTC	CASSRDRAYNEQFF